Here is one T cell receptor (beta chain) with its context. What it recognizes is unknown. Trimming left V 6 bases short and J 0 bases short, with 15 bases between. Germline V gene data show CDR1 as MNHEY and CDR2 as SMNVEV (reference sequence). The CDR3 consists of 16 residues. The data originate from a study of cytotoxic CD8 clonotypes in ibrutinib-treated CLL. Turning to the study itself: By median roughly 62 months, approximately twelve had progressed and approximately 15 stayed remitted; responses had been 2 complete and about 24 partial. Whole-study findings and limits: Treatment left the uncommon public clonotypes either contracted or stable in frequency.

Produced via immunoSEQ multiplex PCR; TCRdb's table is partial and in-frame only. The table records more than 200,000 clones, 70% of them present only once. Around 2 micrograms of genomic DNA came from cryopreserved PBMCs for TCR beta libraries. The chain recombines TRBV27 with TRBJ2-1; a weak D match, TRBD2 (5 bases). This TCR came from a human donor with chronic lymphocytic leukemia. Sequencing was performed on PBMCs, taken after 24 months of ibrutinib treatment. The chain's CDR3 is CASSPGKRYSYNEQFF. The DNA of the CDR3 is TGTGCCAGCAGCCCCGGCAAGCGGTACTCCTACAATGAGCAGTTCTTC.